Listed below are T cell receptor beta chains from one sample, sequenced in a study of T-cell memory formation after mild COVID-19. TCRdb ran MiXCR on the 5' RACE reads and lists one entry per CDR3 protein. In the table there are roughly 450,000 distinct CDR3 sequences, 15% to 20% of which are singletons. Material: PBMCs or a T cell subset sorted from them (not recorded which). Receptors originate from an adult woman who had mild COVID-19 (a few samples of this study predate the infection). Cell type and time point are not known. The CDR3 runs from the conserved cysteine through the conserved F or W.

>TRBV7-6|TRBJ2-1
CASSRSGGVYNEQFF
>TRBV25-1|TRBJ1-1
CASSDPGGSAEAFF
>TRBV10-3|TRBJ1-2
CAISATVDTNYGYTF
>TRBV12-3/TRBV12-4|TRBJ2-3
CASLLLAEGTDTQYF
>TRBV19|TRBJ2-7
CASSMGLPYEQYF
>TRBV4-3|TRBJ2-3
CASSQAVGFAISTDTQYF
>TRBV16|TRBJ2-7
CASSQTRDGYEQYF
>TRBV7-3|TRBJ2-2
CASSPTAGTGSTGELFF
>TRBV4-2|TRBJ2-5
CASSRGTSGSETQYF
>TRBV12-3/TRBV12-4|TRBJ2-7
CASSFFNSAYEQYF
>TRBV7-9|TRBJ2-5
CASSLVLANQETQYF
>TRBV3-1|TRBJ1-1
CASSPVVPGIGRNTEAFF
>TRBV12-3/TRBV12-4|TRBJ1-3
CASSPGVINTIYF
>TRBV7-2|TRBJ2-7
CASSWGGSGGDSYEQYF
>TRBV5-1|TRBJ2-1
CASSTIRDRGYNEQFF
>TRBV20-1|TRBJ1-1
CSARDGGTANTEAFF
>TRBV9|TRBJ2-2
CASSVGGGEGTGELFF
>TRBV5-1|TRBJ1-1
CASSLARGPTEAFF
>TRBV7-9|TRBJ2-7
CASSSLWDRVDEQYF
>TRBV3-1|TRBJ1-1
CASSHAGTRGPNTEAFF
>TRBV30|TRBJ2-7
CAWMAVKSYEQYF
>TRBV7-9|TRBJ1-2
CAGGDRERAYGYTF
>TRBV6-2/TRBV6-3|TRBJ2-1
CASSWGIAGNGNEQFF
>TRBV19|TRBJ1-4
CASIGRSNEKLFF
>TRBV12-3/TRBV12-4|TRBJ2-1
CASSRPLQSGRSNEQFF
>TRBV5-1|TRBJ1-1
CASSLWGWNTEAFF
>TRBV18|TRBJ2-7
CASSPGQKTYEQYF
>TRBV12-3/TRBV12-4|TRBJ2-1
CASSFPSVEGNEQFF
>TRBV12-3/TRBV12-4|TRBJ2-7
CASSLRERPYEQYF
>TRBV20-1|TRBJ2-7
CSAAGTSGGHRYF
>TRBV5-1|TRBJ2-1
CASRVGGSSYNEQFF
>TRBV29-1|TRBJ2-1
CSVHVGEQFF
>TRBV18|TRBJ2-3
CASSSTSGSASDTQYF
>TRBV7-3|TRBJ2-5
CASSLGRAAQETQYF
>TRBV12-3/TRBV12-4|TRBJ1-1
CASSFGQGAEAFF
>TRBV5-4|TRBJ1-1
CASSFRGGRTEAFF
>TRBV28|TRBJ1-2
CASGIQGPTLNYGYTF
>TRBV3-1|TRBJ1-1
CASSQRGGNTEAFF
>TRBV5-4|TRBJ2-1
CASSPGPPGGNEQFF
>TRBV20-1|TRBJ2-7
CSASLRREGYEQYF
>TRBV4-1|TRBJ2-1
CASSQAQGNNEQFF
>TRBV5-1|TRBJ1-1
CASSLGQGAIGTEAFF
>TRBV12-3/TRBV12-4|TRBJ2-1
CASSLGNYNEQFF
>TRBV6-5|TRBJ2-1
CASSPSSGGGSSYNEQFF
>TRBV7-9|TRBJ2-7
CASSPVHSREKAYEQYF
>TRBV5-1|TRBJ2-1
CASSLSGPYNEQFF
>TRBV20-1|TRBJ1-5
CSAADRRGSNQPQHF
>TRBV5-1|TRBJ2-2
CASTPGNTGELFF
>TRBV6-6|TRBJ2-7
CASGPGRKDEQYF
>TRBV5-6|TRBJ2-1
CASSFSTTGTAKRRQFF
>TRBV7-6|TRBJ1-6
CASSLQQGLNSPLHF
>TRBV12-3/TRBV12-4|TRBJ1-2
CASSGGRSGAFYGYTF
>TRBV30|TRBJ2-3
CAFRIGLAGSTDTQYF
>TRBV29-1|TRBJ1-5
CSVRGTSEQPQHF
>TRBV4-3|TRBJ2-7
CASSQAGSAGYEQYF